The 31 T cell receptor beta chains below all came from one sample that was sequenced in a study of shared clonotypes between healthy human individuals (dated by TCRdb to 2019 to 2021). The library was obtained by the immunoSEQ multiplex PCR assay. This is the immuneACCESS table as TCRdb keeps it, with only in-frame sequences that have V and J called. A part of the clones is gone; compared with another copy, unresolved V genes explain less than half, and the rest is unexplained. The sample yields some 1 million clones; approximately 76% were counted once. Approximately 1.5% of the sample is held by the ten biggest clonotypes. The sequencing input was memory CD4+ T cells sorted from blood. The meaning of the sample's cell subset or site label: CD45RA-negative fraction. These receptors originate from a man between 18 and 35 years old in good health.

V gene TRBV11-3 combines with J gene TRBJ2-1; a weak D match, TRBD1 (6 bases). Germline CDR1 SGHNT, CDR2 YENEEA. The CDR3 runs to 15 residues. The germline V and J ends were trimmed by 3 bases and 1 base, with 10 bases remaining between them. DNA of the CDR3: TGTGCCAGCAGCTTGGAGACAGGATCCTACAATGAGCAGTTCTTC. This translates into CASSLETGSYNEQFF.

The chain carries TRBV15 and TRBJ2-3, with TRBD2 matching over 12 bases. The CDR3 is 17 amino acids. Germline lookup yields CDR1 LNHNV and CDR2 YYDKDF (reference sequence). J lost 2 bases, V lost 3 bases, and 6 bases had no gene match. The CDR3 region is CATSSSTSGGYTDTQYF. In DNA form, the CDR3 reads TGTGCCACCAGCAGCTCCACTAGCGGGGGGTACACAGATACGCAGTATTTT.

This clone has a count of ten or more. The J gene is TRBJ1-3, the V gene TRBV30, with 7 bases identical to TRBD1. Germline-derived CDR1 and CDR2 are GTSNPN and SVGIG (reference sequence). This CDR3 region has 15 residues. The ends lost 3 bases at V and 4 bases at J; junction bases unmatched: 9. The CDR3 DNA sequence: TGTGCCTGGAGAGTTTCGGGGACAGCCGGAAACACCATATATTTT. Translating it yields CAWRVSGTAGNTIYF.

The chain carries TRBV27 and TRBJ2-3; possibly TRBD1 or TRBD2 for D (5 bases each). The CDR3 is 14 amino acids. Germline CDR1 is MNHEY and CDR2 is SMNVEV (reference sequence). The V gene lost 6 bases and the J gene lost 2 bases, with 12 bases spanning the gap. CDR3 sequence (DNA): TGTGCCAGCAGCTCATACGGGGCCACAGATACGCAGTATTTT. Residues: CASSSYGATDTQYF.

The table lists this clone with a count of one. The V call is TRBV7-2, the J call TRBJ2-4, with 12 positions matching TRBD2. The V and J ends lost 4 bases and 6 bases, in that order; junction bases with no gene match: 13. The germline CDR1 and CDR2 sequences are SGHTA and FQGNSA. The CDR3 contains 18 residues. The chain's CDR3 is CASSSVGLAGGPGNIQYF. DNA of the CDR3: TGTGCCAGCAGCTCAGTCGGTCTAGCGGGAGGGCCAGGAAACATTCAGTACTTC.

The chain has TRBV19 and TRBJ2-6, with no clear D. Trimming removed 7 bases from V and 4 bases from J, with 14 bases in between. The CDR3 has 15 amino acids. CDR1 is LNHDA and CDR2 is SQIVND in the germline V gene (reference sequence). DNA for the CDR3: TGTGCCAGTACCGTGACGGGCCCCGGGGCCAACGTCCTGACTTTC. Amino acids: CASTVTGPGANVLTF.

This clone was detected only a few times. The V call is TRBV7-9, the J call TRBJ1-2, with TRBD1 as a possible D gene (5 bases). CDR1 and CDR2 from the germline V gene are SEHNR and FQNEAQ (reference sequence). Trimming stripped 0 bases from V and 3 bases from J, with 14 bases between. This CDR3 has 16 residues. The CDR3: CASSLARGQGDYGYTF. The CDR3 DNA sequence: TGTGCCAGCAGCTTAGCTCGGGGTCAGGGTGACTATGGCTACACCTTC.

This clone has only a few counts. This CDR3 is also generated by other DNA sequences in the sample. V gene TRBV30 combines with J gene TRBJ1-6; D is unresolved. Trimming left V 0 bases short and J 7 bases short, with 1 base between. This CDR3 has 11 amino acids. CDR1 GTSNPN and CDR2 SVGIG come from the germline V gene (reference sequence). The CDR3 here is CAWSVNSPLHF. The CDR3 DNA reads TGTGCCTGGAGTGTAAATTCACCCCTCCACTTT. The full variable domain, rest sourced from reference TRBV30 and TRBJ1-6, is SQTIHQWPATLVQPVGSPLSLECTVEGTSNPNLYWYRQAAGRGLQLLFYSVGIGQISSEVPQNLSASRPQDRQFILSSKKLLLSDSGFYLCAWSVNSPLHFGNGTRLTVT.

This clone was counted a few times. V is TRBV10-3 and J is TRBJ1-4, with a possible D match to TRBD1 (5 bases). V was clipped by 7 bases and J by 6 bases, with 9 bases between them. This CDR3 has 12 residues. CDR1 and CDR2 (germline): ENHRY, SYGVKD. The CDR3 here is CAIKGRDEKLFF. In DNA, the CDR3 is TGTGCCATCAAGGGCAGGGATGAAAAACTGTTTTTT.

Written as DNA, the CDR3 is TGTGCCAGCAGTGGGACAGGGATAAGCAATCAGCCCCAGCATTTT. As protein: CASSGTGISNQPQHF. The chain recombines TRBV2 with TRBJ1-5; 8 bases fit TRBD1. V was pared by 4 bases and J by 1 base, with 3 bases of the junction left unmatched. Germline V CDR1 and CDR2: SNHLY, FYNNEI. The CDR3 consists of 15 residues.

V is TRBV30 and J is TRBJ1-4, with 9 bases aligning to TRBD1. The trim removed 5 bases at V and 7 bases at J, leaving 5 bases unmatched. There are 13 residues in the CDR3. The germline V gene encodes CDR1 GTSNPN and CDR2 SVGIG (reference sequence). The CDR3 is CAWDRDRAEKLFF. The CDR3 nucleotides read TGTGCCTGGGACCGGGACAGGGCTGAAAAACTGTTTTTT.

This clone was recorded once. The chain links TRBV27 to TRBJ2-7, with TRBD1 matching over 9 bases. The CDR3 sequence is 15 residues long. Germline V gene data show CDR1 as MNHEY and CDR2 as SMNVEV (reference sequence). Trimming took 2 bases from V and 5 from J; bases not matched to a gene: 7. CDR3 in amino acids: CASSLRDRARNEQYF. CDR3 in DNA: TGTGCCAGCAGTTTAAGGGACAGGGCCCGGAACGAGCAGTACTTC.

The chain employs TRBV6-6 and TRBJ2-3; the D is unclear. CDR1 is MNHNY, CDR2 SVGAGI, per germline (reference sequence). The CDR3 extends over 14 amino acids. Trimming shortened V by 6 bases and J by 0 bases, and 10 bases separated the two germline ends. In nucleotides, the CDR3 is TGTGCCAGCAGGCCTGGCGGTAGCACAGATACGCAGTATTTT. Protein sequence: CASRPGGSTDTQYF.

This clone was seen once. The J gene is TRBJ1-4, the V gene TRBV28; 9 positions match TRBD1. J gave up 8 bases and V 5 bases, and 6 bases lay outside the gene matches. The CDR3 has 14 amino acids. The germline gives CDR1 MDHEN, CDR2 SYDVKM. CDR3 in amino acids: CASSRTGTGEKLFF. DNA for the CDR3: TGTGCCAGCAGTCGCACCGGGACAGGGGAAAAACTGTTTTTT.

The CDR3 DNA follows: TGTGCCAGCAGCTGGACTAGCGGCTCCTACAATGAGCAGTTCTTC. This sequence encodes CASSWTSGSYNEQFF. The rearrangement uses TRBV7-2 and TRBJ2-1, with 10 bases matching TRBD2. J gave up 0 bases and V 4 bases, and 0 bases lay outside the gene matches. Germline CDR1 is SGHTA and CDR2 is FQGNSA. The length of the CDR3 is 15 residues.

This clone was found a few times. This sequence joins TRBV6-9 and TRBJ1-6, with 7 bases lining up with TRBD1. Germline lookup yields CDR1 MNHGY and CDR2 SVAAGI. The CDR3 covers 16 residues. With 6 bases clipped from V and 9 bases from J, the junction kept 14 bases outside the gene matches. The CDR3 is CASSFFTQGIRSPLHF. DNA for the CDR3: TGTGCCAGCAGCTTCTTTACACAGGGGATACGTTCACCCCTCCACTTT.

The chain employs TRBV6-6 and TRBJ2-7, with 10 bases lining up with TRBD1. Per the germline V gene, CDR1 is MNHNY and CDR2 is SVGAGI (reference sequence). CDR3 length: 16 residues. Unmatched junction bases numbered 5, after V lost 3 bases and J lost 0 bases. The CDR3 sequence: CASSYGTGASSYEQYF. For the CDR3, the DNA is TGTGCCAGCAGTTATGGGACAGGGGCCAGCTCCTACGAGCAGTACTTC.

Only one count was recorded for this clone. The rearrangement uses TRBV28 and TRBJ1-4; 10 bases fit TRBD1. J gave up 8 bases and V 4 bases, and 10 bases lay outside the gene matches. This CDR3 comprises 16 residues. The V gene's germline CDR1 is MDHEN and CDR2 SYDVKM. The CDR3 is CASSSTGQGGVEKLFF. The CDR3 DNA is TGTGCCAGCAGTTCCACTGGACAGGGGGGAGTGGAAAAACTGTTTTTT.

The chain combines TRBV5-1 with TRBJ2-1; D unresolved. The CDR3 runs to 11 residues. Germline CDR1 reads SGHRS; CDR2 reads YFSETQ. V was pared by 0 bases and J by 15 bases, with 10 bases between. DNA of the CDR3: TGCGCCAGCAGCTTGGAAGGACCTTGGTTCTTC. Translating it yields CASSLEGPWFF.

The DNA for the CDR3 is TGTGCCAGCAGCATCACTAGCGGGGGAAAGGGTGAGCAGTTCTTC. It is translated as CASSITSGGKGEQFF. The chain combines TRBV11-2 with TRBJ2-1; 11 bases map to TRBD2. The germline CDR1 and CDR2 sequences are SGHAT and FQNNGV. The trim removed 5 bases at V and 9 bases at J, leaving 9 bases unmatched. The CDR3 has 15 amino acids.

The rearrangement uses TRBV4-3 and TRBJ1-1; possible D gene TRBD1, 5 bases. V was clipped by 0 bases and J by 0 bases, with 8 bases between them. The CDR3 totals 15 residues. CDR1 and CDR2 (germline): LGHNA, YSLEER. The CDR3 nucleotides are TGCGCCAGCAGCCAAGATCCAGGGCTGAACACTGAAGCTTTCTTT. Its translation: CASSQDPGLNTEAFF.

A single count supports this clone. The chain recombines TRBV6-1 with TRBJ2-1, with 9 positions matching TRBD1. J gave up 2 bases and V 1 base, and 3 bases lay outside the gene matches. Looked up from germline, CDR1 is MNHNS and CDR2 is SASEGT. CDR3 length: 16 amino acids. The CDR3 sequence: CASSEVDRGPYNEQFF. The CDR3 DNA sequence: TGTGCCAGCAGTGAAGTGGACAGGGGCCCCTACAATGAGCAGTTCTTC.

This sequence joins TRBV30 and TRBJ2-7; TRBD1 aligns across 7 bases. Germline assignment: CDR1 GTSNPN and CDR2 SVGIG (reference sequence). CDR3 size: 14 residues. Unmatched junction bases numbered 6, after V lost 4 bases and J lost 0 bases. The CDR3 DNA follows: TGTGCCTGGAAGGGGGCAGGGAGCTCCTACGAGCAGTACTTC. This sequence encodes CAWKGAGSSYEQYF.

The chain joins TRBV27 to TRBJ2-7, with TRBD2 matching over 8 bases. Germline V gene lookup returns CDR1 MNHEY and CDR2 SMNVEV (reference sequence). This CDR3 is 14 amino acids long. The V segment lost 6 bases and the J segment 6 bases; nucleotides outside the gene matches: 10. The CDR3 loop reads CASSHPGGGSEQYF. In DNA form, the CDR3 reads TGTGCCAGCAGCCACCCCGGGGGGGGTAGCGAGCAGTACTTC.

This chain connects TRBV27 to TRBJ1-4; D is ambiguous. Germline CDR1 MNHEY, CDR2 SMNVEV (reference sequence). The CDR3 consists of 14 residues. Trimming took 4 bases from V and 4 from J, leaving 10 bases between them. The CDR3 here is CASSSTENNEKLFF. In nucleotides, the CDR3 is TGTGCCAGCAGTTCGACCGAGAATAATGAAAAACTGTTTTTT.

The chain uses TRBV4-3 and TRBJ2-1, with 10 positions matching TRBD2. CDR1 LGHNA and CDR2 YSLEER come from the germline V gene. V shed 0 bases, J shed 6 bases, and the junction held 11 bases outside the gene matches. The CDR3 extends over 18 amino acids. In nucleotides, the CDR3 is TGCGCCAGCAGCCAAGATGTGAGGCTAGCGGGAGTCGGCAATGAGCAGTTCTTC. Translation gives CASSQDVRLAGVGNEQFF.

This clone was counted once. The CDR3 reads CASSFNGARYEQYF. Here the CDR3 DNA reads TGTGCCAGCAGCTTCAATGGGGCTCGTTACGAGCAGTACTTC. The V gene is TRBV5-4, the J gene TRBJ2-7; D might be TRBD1 (5 bases). V lost 2 bases and J 4 bases, leaving 13 bases between the germline ends. CDR1 is SGHNT and CDR2 is YYREEE in the germline V gene (reference sequence). CDR3 length equals 14 residues. The full variable domain, with the rest looked up from reference TRBV5-4 and TRBJ2-7, is ETGVTQSPTHLIKTRGQQVTLRCSSQSGHNTVSWYQQALGQGPQFIFQYYREEENGRGNFPPRFSGLQFPNYSSELNVNALELDDSALYLCASSFNGARYEQYFGPGTRLTVT.

This chain connects TRBV10-3 to TRBJ2-7, with D perhaps matching TRBD1 or TRBD2 (5 bases each). The CDR3 length is 12 residues. Trimming stripped 5 bases from V and 6 bases from J, with 11 bases between. Germline values: CDR1 ENHRY, CDR2 SYGVKD. CDR3 loop: CAISILGTEQYF. In DNA form, the CDR3 reads TGTGCCATCAGTATACTAGGGACCGAGCAGTACTTC.

The CDR3 sequence: CASSLGAGAQGLLEAFF. CDR3 bases: TGCGCCAGCAGCTTAGGTGCTGGGGCCCAGGGTTTACTTGAAGCTTTCTTT. This sequence joins TRBV5-1 and TRBJ1-1; D may be TRBD1 (5 bases). With 2 bases removed from V and 7 bases from J, the gap between germline ends came to 24 bases. The CDR3 extends over 17 amino acids. Per germline, CDR1 SGHRS and CDR2 YFSETQ.

This chain uses TRBV7-2 with TRBJ2-3, with D maybe TRBD2 (6 bases). The V end lost 5 bases, the J end lost 1 base, and 13 bases lay between the germline ends. This CDR3 region has 15 residues. Looked up from germline, CDR1 is SGHTA and CDR2 is FQGNSA. CDR3 coding DNA: TGTGCCAGCAGCCGGCCCCCGGGAGGCACAGATACGCAGTATTTT. Protein product: CASSRPPGGTDTQYF. Full variable domain (remainder filled in from reference TRBV7-2 and TRBJ2-3): GAGVSQSPSNKVTEKGKDVELRCDPISGHTALYWYRQSLGQGLEFLIYFQGNSAPDKSGLPSDRFSAERTGGSVSTLTIQRTQQEDSAVYLCASSRPPGGTDTQYFGPGTRLTVL.

V gene TRBV15 combines with J gene TRBJ2-1, with D unclear. Germline V CDR1 and CDR2: LNHNV, YYDKDF (reference sequence). Between the trimmed V and J ends, which lost 5 bases and 9 bases, there was a span of 8 bases. This CDR3 has 11 residues. CDR3 bases: TGTGCCACCAGCTTTTGGGGTGAGCAGTTCTTC. This sequence encodes CATSFWGEQFF.